The 17 T cell receptor beta chains below all came from one sample that was sequenced in a study of blood T cell repertoires in COVID-19. Measured with immunoSEQ multiplex PCR; TCRdb has only the in-frame clones, and not every one. The profile covers approximately 190,000 clones, with around 83% appearing a single time and about 5.7% taken by the ten largest. The sample taken for sequencing was peripheral blood. These receptors were taken from a woman aged 35 to 49 with acute or convalescent COVID-19.

This chain connects TRBV24-1 to TRBJ2-6; TRBD1 might be the D (5 bases). CDR1 and CDR2 from the germline V gene are KGHDR and SFDVKD. The CDR3 length is 14 residues. Trimming stripped 9 bases from V and 1 base from J, with 9 bases between. The CDR3 DNA reads as TGTGCCACCGCTCAGGGTTCTGGGGCCAACGTCCTGACTTTC. Translating gives CATAQGSGANVLTF.

The rearrangement joins TRBV10-3 to TRBJ2-2, with D possibly being TRBD2 (6 bases). The ends were cut back, 6 bases at V and 4 bases at J, with 6 bases in the middle. Germline V CDR1 and CDR2: ENHRY, SYGVKD. CDR3 length equals 12 residues. CDR3 residues: CAIRLATGELFF. In DNA form, the CDR3 reads TGTGCCATCAGACTAGCCACCGGGGAGCTGTTTTTT.

Worth noting for this clone: This same CDR3 is encoded by further DNA sequences in the sample. The rearrangement links TRBV18 to TRBJ2-7, with 7 bases that match TRBD1. Germline V gives CDR1 KGHSH, CDR2 LQKENI. Germline trimming cut 3 bases from V and 2 bases from J; bases unmatched to any gene: 4. The CDR3 has 14 amino acids. This CDR3 is CASSPRDRPYEQYF. The DNA for the CDR3 is TGTGCCAGCTCACCCAGGGACAGACCCTACGAGCAGTACTTC.

The chain joins TRBV5-1 to TRBJ1-1, with 11 bases that match TRBD1. Per germline, CDR1 SGHRS and CDR2 YFSETQ. V dropped 4 bases and J dropped 6; count of bases not matched to a gene: 5. The CDR3 contains 14 residues. CDR3 sequence (DNA): TGCGCCAGCAGCGTACCGGGACAGGGGGCTGAAGCTTTCTTT. It specifies CASSVPGQGAEAFF.

Here the CDR3 DNA reads TGTGCCAGTACGCTCGGGACAGCTTCCTACGAGCAGTACTTC. The encoded protein is CASTLGTASYEQYF. This sequence joins TRBV19 and TRBJ2-7, with TRBD1 identical over 7 bases. The germline gives CDR1 LNHDA, CDR2 SQIVND (reference sequence). Trimming at V came to 7 bases and at J to 1 base, leaving 7 bases not matched to a gene. This CDR3 has 14 residues.

This sequence joins TRBV10-2 and TRBJ2-1; 7 nucleotides align to TRBD1. This CDR3 spans 13 amino acids. V lost 9 bases, J lost 3 bases, and 5 bases stayed unmatched. CDR1 is WSHSY and CDR2 is SAAADI in the germline V gene. CDR3: CASRQGIYNEQFF. In DNA form, the CDR3 reads TGCGCCAGTCGACAGGGCATCTACAATGAGCAGTTCTTC.

This chain connects TRBV3-1 (or the pseudogene TRBV3-2) to TRBJ2-5, with 9 bases aligning to TRBD2. This CDR3 has 17 residues. V shed 4 bases and J 5 bases; nucleotides not matched to a gene: 14. Germline assignment: CDR1 LGHDT and CDR2 YNNKEL (reference sequence). CDR3 sequence (DNA): TGTGCCAGCAGCCCCAGACTAGCGGCTAGGAGTTACGAGACCCAGTACTTC. Protein product: CASSPRLAARSYETQYF.

This clone was observed once. The chain joins TRBV27 to TRBJ2-7; D possibly corresponds to TRBD2 (6 bases). In germline, CDR1 is MNHEY, CDR2 SMNVEV (reference sequence). The CDR3 totals 14 residues. V gave up 5 bases and J gave up 0 bases, with 11 bases separating them. CDR3 in DNA: TGTGCCAGCAGTCCTCGACTAGTCTCCTACGAGCAGTACTTC. Amino acid sequence: CASSPRLVSYEQYF.

The chain employs TRBV7-9 and TRBJ1-4; weak D call: TRBD1 (6 bases). CDR1 is SEHNR, CDR2 FQNEAQ, per germline (reference sequence). Trimming left V 8 bases short and J 7 bases short, with 14 bases between. The CDR3 contains 13 residues. In nucleotides, the CDR3 is TGTGCCAGCCGAACAGGGCTGACTGAAAAACTGTTTTTT. Translating gives CASRTGLTEKLFF.

V usage is TRBV12-3 or TRBV12-4 and J usage is TRBJ2-2; D unclear. V was pared by 7 bases and J by 6 bases, with 12 bases between. The CDR3 runs 13 residues. This CDR3 reads CASNYKVAGELFF. DNA of the CDR3: TGTGCCAGCAACTATAAGGTGGCCGGGGAGCTGTTTTTT.

This chain uses TRBV7-2 with TRBJ1-2; D not resolved. V was shortened by 1 base and J by 4 bases, with 7 bases between the two germline ends. CDR1 and CDR2 from the germline V gene are SGHTA and FQGNSA. The CDR3 runs 13 residues. CDR3 nucleotide sequence: TGTGCCAGCAGCTTAGAATCCCTCTATGGCTACACCTTC. Its protein is CASSLESLYGYTF.

This clone was detected only once. The V gene is TRBV5-1, the J gene TRBJ1-1, with 9 nucleotides matching TRBD1. Germline trimming cut 3 bases from V and 7 bases from J; bases unmatched to any gene: 10. Looked up from germline, CDR1 is SGHRS and CDR2 is YFSETQ. The CDR3 totals 15 residues. This CDR3 is CASSSETGGADEAFF. In DNA, the CDR3 is TGCGCCAGCAGCTCGGAAACAGGGGGCGCGGATGAAGCTTTCTTT.

The genes are TRBV11-1 and TRBJ2-7; D possibly corresponds to TRBD2 (6 bases). In germline, CDR1 is SGHAT, CDR2 FQDESV (reference sequence). Trimming left V 8 bases short and J 3 bases short, with 14 bases between. The CDR3 length is 13 residues. The CDR3 loop is CASGGQESYEQYF. CDR3 DNA sequence: TGTGCCAGCGGAGGGCAGGAAAGCTACGAGCAGTACTTC.

This chain uses TRBV9 with TRBJ2-7; D may be TRBD2 (5 bases). Germline-derived CDR1 and CDR2 are SGDLS and YYNGEE. The V gene lost 3 bases and the J gene lost 1 base, with 8 bases spanning the gap. The length of the CDR3 is 13 residues. DNA for the CDR3: TGTGCCAGCAGCGCAGGAGGATCCTACGAGCAGTACTTC. Protein: CASSAGGSYEQYF.

V is TRBV30 and J is TRBJ1-4, with a possible D match to TRBD1 (5 bases). The CDR3 covers 13 residues. V lost 2 bases and J 5 bases, leaving 9 bases between the germline ends. Germline CDR1 is GTSNPN and CDR2 is SVGIG (reference sequence). CDR3 sequence (DNA): TGTGCCTGGAGTCGGACACAAAATGAAAAACTGTTTTTT. Its protein product is CAWSRTQNEKLFF.

In DNA form, the CDR3 reads TGCGCCAGCAGCAGAAACACTCAGGGGGCATACTATGGCTACACCTTC. It codes for CASSRNTQGAYYGYTF. The V gene is TRBV5-1, the J gene TRBJ1-2; 8 bases are shared with TRBD1. CDR1 is SGHRS and CDR2 is YFSETQ in the germline V gene. This CDR3 is built from 16 residues. With 4 bases clipped from V and 3 bases from J, the junction kept 11 bases outside the gene matches.

In its sample, this clone was seen once. V and J are TRBV5-6 and TRBJ1-5, with 7 bases aligning to TRBD1. Germline V gene data show CDR1 as SGHDT and CDR2 as YYEEEE. This CDR3 region has 14 residues. The V segment lost 8 bases and the J segment 3 bases; nucleotides outside the gene matches: 8. The CDR3 DNA is TGTGCCAGTCATCTACAGGGGACCAATCAGCCCCAGCATTTT. It translates to CASHLQGTNQPQHF.